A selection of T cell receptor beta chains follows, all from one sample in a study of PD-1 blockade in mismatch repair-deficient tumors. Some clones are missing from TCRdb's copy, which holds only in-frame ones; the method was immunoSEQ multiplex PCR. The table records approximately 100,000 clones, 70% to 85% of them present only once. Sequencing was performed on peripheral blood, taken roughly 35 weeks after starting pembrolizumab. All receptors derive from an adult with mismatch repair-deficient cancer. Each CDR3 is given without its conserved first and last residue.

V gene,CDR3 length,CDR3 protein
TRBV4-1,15,ASSQDTSGASQETQY
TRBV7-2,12,ASSPRGSYQPQH
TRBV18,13,ASWRGESHTGELF
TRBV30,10,AWSGRGAEAF
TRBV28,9,ASRSGEIYT
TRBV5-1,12,ASSNGTGTYEQY
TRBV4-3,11,ASSQGLAGEQY
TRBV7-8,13,ASRVTSGSSGELF
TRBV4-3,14,ASSQAAGTLMDEQY
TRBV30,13,AWSLAVISGNTIY
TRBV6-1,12,ASGYSPGFGEQY
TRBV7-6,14,ASSSGQGDSTDTQY
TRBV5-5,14,ASSFPVGDGSAEQY
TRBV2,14,ASSEREITTNEKLF
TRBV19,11,ASSIPRGTEAF
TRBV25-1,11,ASIGGKIYEQY
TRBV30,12,AWSSGPMNTEAF
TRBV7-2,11,ASQGPTYNEQF
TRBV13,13,ASSPRTSGSYEQY
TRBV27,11,ASRLGLNTEAF
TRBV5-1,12,ASSPGLAGAEQF
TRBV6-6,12,ASRGTSRSYEQY
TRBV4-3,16,ASSQGGLAGASTDTQY
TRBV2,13,ASSSWDTHTGELF
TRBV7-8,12,ASSLARTSTEQF
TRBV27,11,ASSAGSSNEQF
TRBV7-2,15,ASSLAPTGGSYNEQF
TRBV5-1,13,ASSEGTSISYEQY
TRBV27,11,ASSWGGGTEAF
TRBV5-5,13,ASSLSGRAFHEQY
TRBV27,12,ASSLATDSYEQY
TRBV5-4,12,ASSPGTVTDTQY
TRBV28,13,ASSLEGRGNQPQH
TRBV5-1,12,ASSPDGQNTEAF
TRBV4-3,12,ASSQRTGSYEQY
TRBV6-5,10,ASSYRLGEQY
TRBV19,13,ASSMGPGRSTEAF
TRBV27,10,ASSRGTDTQY
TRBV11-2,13,ASSLGSSGSTEAF
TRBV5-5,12,ASSLRDRSYEQY
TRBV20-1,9,SARVASQAF
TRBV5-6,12,ASSISGSGETQY
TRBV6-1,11,ATRQTVNTEAF
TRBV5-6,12,ASSWGTENQPQH
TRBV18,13,ASSPLANLGDTQY
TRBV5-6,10,ASSRRDYGYT
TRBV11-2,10,ASSLSPGPPF
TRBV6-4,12,ASRLQENTGELF
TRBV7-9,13,ASSPLGGSTDTQY
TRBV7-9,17,ASSFGYDREVNGANVLT